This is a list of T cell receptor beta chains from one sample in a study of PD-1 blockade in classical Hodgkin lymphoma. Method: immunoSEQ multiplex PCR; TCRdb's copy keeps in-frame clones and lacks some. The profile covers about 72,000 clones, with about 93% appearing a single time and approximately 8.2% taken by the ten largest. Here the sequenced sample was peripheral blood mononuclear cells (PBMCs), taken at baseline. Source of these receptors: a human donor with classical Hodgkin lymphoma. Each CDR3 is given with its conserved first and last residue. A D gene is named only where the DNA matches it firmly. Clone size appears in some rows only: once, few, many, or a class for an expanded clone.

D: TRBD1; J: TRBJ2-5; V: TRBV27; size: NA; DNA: TGTGCCAGCACAGGGGGAGAGACCCAGTACTTC; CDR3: CASTGGETQYF
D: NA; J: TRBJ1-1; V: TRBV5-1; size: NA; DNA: TGCGCCAGCAGCTTGGCCAGGGTTGGCACTGAAGCTTTCTTT; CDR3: CASSLARVGTEAFF
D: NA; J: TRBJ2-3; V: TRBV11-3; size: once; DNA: TGTGCCAGCATGCCGGCTAGCACAGATACGCAGTATTTT; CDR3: CASMPASTDTQYF
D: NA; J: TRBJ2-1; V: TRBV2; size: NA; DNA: TGTGCCAGCTTAAATACGGGGGCGTACAATGAGCAGTTCTTC; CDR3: CASLNTGAYNEQFF
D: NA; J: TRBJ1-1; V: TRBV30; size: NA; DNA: TGTGCCTGGAATCCGCTGGGCGGGGGGGGAACTGAAGCTTTCTTT; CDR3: CAWNPLGGGGTEAFF
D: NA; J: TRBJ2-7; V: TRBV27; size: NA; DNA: TGTGCCAGCAGTCCCGGCGCATCCTACGAGCAGTACTTC; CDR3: CASSPGASYEQYF
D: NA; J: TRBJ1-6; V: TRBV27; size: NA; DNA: TGTGCCAGCAGTTTTGGTAGCTCCTATAATTCACCCCTCCACTTT; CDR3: CASSFGSSYNSPLHF
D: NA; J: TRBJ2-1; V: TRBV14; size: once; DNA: TGTGCCAGCAGCCCCGGAACTTACCCCACCTACAATGAGCAGTTCTTC; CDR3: CASSPGTYPTYNEQFF
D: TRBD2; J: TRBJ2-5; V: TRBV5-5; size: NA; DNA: TGTGCCAGCAGCCCGCCGACCGGGGGGGTACAAGAGACCCAGTACTTC; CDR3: CASSPPTGGVQETQYF
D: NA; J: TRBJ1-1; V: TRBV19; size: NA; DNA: TGTGCCAGTAGTCCAAGGACAGAAGAGAACACTGAAGCTTTCTTT; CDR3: CASSPRTEENTEAFF
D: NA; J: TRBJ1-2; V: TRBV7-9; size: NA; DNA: TGTGCCAGCAGCTTAGAGGGGTCTTTAGCTAACTATGGCTACACCTTC; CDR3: CASSLEGSLANYGYTF
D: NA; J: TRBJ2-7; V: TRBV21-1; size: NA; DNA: TGTGCCCCCGGGGGACCCTACGAGCAGTACTTC; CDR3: CAPGGPYEQYF
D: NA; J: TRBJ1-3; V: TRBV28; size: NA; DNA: TGTGCCAGCACCCTCGGGCTTGGAAACACCATATATTTT; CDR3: CASTLGLGNTIYF
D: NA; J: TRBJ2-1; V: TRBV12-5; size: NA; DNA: TGTGCTAGTGGTTTGCTCTTTTCGTTCGAGGGGTCAATCAATGAGCAGTTCTTC; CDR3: CASGLLFSFEGSINEQFF
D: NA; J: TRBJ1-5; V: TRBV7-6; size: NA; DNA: TGTGCCAGCAGTCCAGAGTGGGGGGGCAATCAGCCCCAGCATTTT; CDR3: CASSPEWGGNQPQHF
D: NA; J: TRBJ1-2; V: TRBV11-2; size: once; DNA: TGTGCCAGCAGCTTAGATGGGCGTATACCGGGAGGCTACACCTTC; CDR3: CASSLDGRIPGGYTF
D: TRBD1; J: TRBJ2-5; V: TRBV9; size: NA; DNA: TGTGCCAGCAGCGTTGGAGGACAGGAAGAGACCCAGTACTTC; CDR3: CASSVGGQEETQYF
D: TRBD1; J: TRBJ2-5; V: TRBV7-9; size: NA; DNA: TGTGCCAGCAGCTACCTCCGGGACAGGGTAGCGGAGACCCAGTACTTC; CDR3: CASSYLRDRVAETQYF
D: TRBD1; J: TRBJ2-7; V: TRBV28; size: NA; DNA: TGTGCCAGTCGTCCGGGACAGGGCGCCGAGCAGTACTTC; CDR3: CASRPGQGAEQYF
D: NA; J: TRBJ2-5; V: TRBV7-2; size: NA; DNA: TGTGCCAGCAGCTCGGGTGGGCAAGAGACCCAGTACTTC; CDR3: CASSSGGQETQYF
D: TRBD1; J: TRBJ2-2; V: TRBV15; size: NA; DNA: TGTGCCACCAGCCGGCTGCACTGGGACAGTAACACCGGGGAGCTGTTTTTT; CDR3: CATSRLHWDSNTGELFF
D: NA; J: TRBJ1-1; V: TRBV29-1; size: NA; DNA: TGCAGCGTTGAGTACAGGGTGATGAACACTGAAGCTTTCTTT; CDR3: CSVEYRVMNTEAFF
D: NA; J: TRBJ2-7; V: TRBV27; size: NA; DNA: TGTGCCACCTCGGATCCTGGACCAGGGGGACTCTACGAGCAGTACTTC; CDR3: CATSDPGPGGLYEQYF
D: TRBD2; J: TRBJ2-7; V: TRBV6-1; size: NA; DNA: TGTGCCAGCAGTGGAGGGCTAGCGGGACCGTCCTACGAGCAGTACTTC; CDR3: CASSGGLAGPSYEQYF
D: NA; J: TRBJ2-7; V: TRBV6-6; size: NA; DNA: TGTGCCAGCAGTTCGACGGATGGCCGCTCCTACGAGCAGTACTTC; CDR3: CASSSTDGRSYEQYF
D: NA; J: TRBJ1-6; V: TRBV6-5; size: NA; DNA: TGTGCCAGCAGTTACAGGGAGATTGAGTCACCCCTCCACTTT; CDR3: CASSYREIESPLHF
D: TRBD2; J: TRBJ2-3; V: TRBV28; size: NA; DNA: TGTGCCAGCAGTTTAGCGGGAGATGGGACAGATACGCAGTATTTT; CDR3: CASSLAGDGTDTQYF
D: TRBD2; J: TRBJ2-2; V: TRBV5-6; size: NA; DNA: TGTGCCAGCAGCCCGAGACTAGCGGGGGGGCCGGACACCGGGGAGCTGTTTTTT; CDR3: CASSPRLAGGPDTGELFF
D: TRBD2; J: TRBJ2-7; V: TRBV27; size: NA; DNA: TGTGCCAGCAGTTTAATAGCGGGACGCTACGAGCAGTACTTC; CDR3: CASSLIAGRYEQYF